These T cell receptor beta chains were read from a single sample in a study of patients and donors after allogeneic stem cell transplantation. TCRdb analysed the RT-PCR reads with MiXCR anew, one entry per CDR3 protein. Found here are 70,000 to 100,000 distinct CDR3 sequences, just under 5% of them singletons; the top ten hold 2.5% to 3%. The specimen sequenced was blood, either unsorted or a sorted T cell fraction (not recorded which). All receptors derive from a human donor who was either an allogeneic HSCT recipient or a stem cell or donor lymphocyte infusion donor (not recorded which). It is not recorded whose cells these are; they may come from a transplant donor. Both conserved end residues are part of each CDR3. The order of the fields is CDR3 protein, CDR3 DNA, J gene, V gene, D gene, clone size. A D gene is named only where the DNA matches it firmly. Clone size is stated in some rows and not others, as once, few, many or a class when expanded.

CDR3aa: CASSLWAGQPQHF; CDR3nt: TGTGCCAGCAGTTTATGGGCAGGGCAGCCCCAGCATTTT; j_gene: TRBJ1-5; v_gene: TRBV28; d_gene: -; abundance: many
CDR3aa: CASSTGHPNSGNTIYF; CDR3nt: TGCGCCAGCAGCACGGGACATCCTAACTCTGGAAACACCATATATTTT; j_gene: TRBJ1-3; v_gene: TRBV5-1; d_gene: -; abundance: many
CDR3aa: CASSAADTNYGYTF; CDR3nt: TGCGCCAGCAGCGCCGCGGATACTAACTATGGCTACACCTTC; j_gene: TRBJ1-2; v_gene: TRBV5-1; d_gene: -; abundance: few
CDR3aa: CASKRRGSYEQYF; CDR3nt: TGTGCCAGCAAAAGGCGGGGCTCCTACGAGCAGTACTTC; j_gene: TRBJ2-7; v_gene: TRBV7-8; d_gene: -; abundance: many
CDR3aa: CASRSGLSSEQYF; CDR3nt: TGTGCCAGTAGATCGGGACTCTCTTCCGAGCAGTACTTC; j_gene: TRBJ2-7; v_gene: TRBV19; d_gene: -; abundance: many
CDR3aa: CASSQTGSADSPLHF; CDR3nt: TGTGCCAGCAGCCAAACGGGAAGTGCGGATTCACCCCTCCACTTT; j_gene: TRBJ1-6; v_gene: TRBV3-1; d_gene: -; abundance: few
CDR3aa: CSARDRISGETQYF; CDR3nt: TGCAGTGCTAGAGATAGAATTAGCGGAGAGACCCAGTACTTC; j_gene: TRBJ2-5; v_gene: TRBV20-1; d_gene: -; abundance: many
CDR3aa: CSVLRGPLSTDTQYF; CDR3nt: TGCAGTGTACTCCGGGGGCCCCTTTCAACAGATACGCAGTATTTT; j_gene: TRBJ2-3; v_gene: TRBV20-1; d_gene: -; abundance: few
CDR3aa: CSAPGQGTFYGYTF; CDR3nt: TGCAGTGCCCCCGGACAGGGGACCTTCTATGGCTACACCTTC; j_gene: TRBJ1-2; v_gene: TRBV20-1; d_gene: TRBD1; abundance: few
CDR3aa: CASSDWNNEQFF; CDR3nt: TGTGCCAGCAGTGACTGGAACAATGAGCAGTTCTTC; j_gene: TRBJ2-1; v_gene: TRBV6-4; d_gene: -; abundance: many
CDR3aa: CASGQGSYNSPLHF; CDR3nt: TGTGCCAGCGGGCAGGGCTCCTATAATTCACCCCTCCACTTT; j_gene: TRBJ1-6; v_gene: TRBV2; d_gene: -; abundance: many
CDR3aa: CASGLGRNSETQYF; CDR3nt: TGTGCTAGTGGTTTGGGACGAAATTCGGAGACCCAGTACTTC; j_gene: TRBJ2-5; v_gene: TRBV12-5; d_gene: -; abundance: -
CDR3aa: CASSELSMNREETQYF; CDR3nt: TGCGCCAGCAGTGAGCTAAGCATGAACAGGGAAGAGACCCAGTACTTC; j_gene: TRBJ2-5; v_gene: TRBV10-1; d_gene: -; abundance: many
CDR3aa: CATSRKGSYNEQFF; CDR3nt: TGTGCCACCAGTCGGAAGGGTTCCTACAATGAGCAGTTCTTC; j_gene: TRBJ2-1; v_gene: TRBV15; d_gene: -; abundance: -